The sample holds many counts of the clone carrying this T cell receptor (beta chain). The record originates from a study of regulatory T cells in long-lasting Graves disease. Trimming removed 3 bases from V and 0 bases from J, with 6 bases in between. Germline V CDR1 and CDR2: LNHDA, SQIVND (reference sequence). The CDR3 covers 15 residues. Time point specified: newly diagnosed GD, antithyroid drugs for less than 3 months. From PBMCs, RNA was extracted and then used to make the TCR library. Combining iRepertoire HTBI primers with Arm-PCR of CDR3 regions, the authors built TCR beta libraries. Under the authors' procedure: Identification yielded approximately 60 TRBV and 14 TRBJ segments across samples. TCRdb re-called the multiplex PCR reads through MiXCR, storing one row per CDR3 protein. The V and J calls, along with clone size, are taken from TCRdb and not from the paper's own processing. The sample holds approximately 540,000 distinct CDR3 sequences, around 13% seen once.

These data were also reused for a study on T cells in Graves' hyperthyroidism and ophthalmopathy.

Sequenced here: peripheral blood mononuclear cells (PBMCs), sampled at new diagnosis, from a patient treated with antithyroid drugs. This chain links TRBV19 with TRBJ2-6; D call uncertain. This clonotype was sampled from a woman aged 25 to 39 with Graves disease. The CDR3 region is CASSIIDSGANVLTF. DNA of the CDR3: TGTGCCAGTAGTATCATAGACTCTGGGGCCAACGTCCTGACTTTC. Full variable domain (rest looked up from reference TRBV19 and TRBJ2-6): DGGITQSPKYLFRKEGQNVTLSCEQNLNHDAMYWYRQDPGQGLRLIYYSQIVNDFQKGDIAEGYSVSREKKESFPLTVTSAQKNPTAFYLCASSIIDSGANVLTFGAGSRLTVL.